Each of the 17 T cell receptor beta chains below was sequenced from the same sample in a study of CD8+CD57+ T cells in acquired aplastic anemia. Profiling of TCR beta VDJ combinations and CDR3 sequences used genomic DNA as template. TCRdb reprocessed the reads via MiXCR and lists one record per CDR3 protein. This table has some 190,000 distinct CDR3 sequences, about 53% appearing once. Specimen: sorted CD4+, CD8+, or CD8+CD57+ T cells (not recorded which) from PBMCs. These receptors all stem from a human donor in good health, serving as a control.

In this sample, this clonotype turned up once. Possible read error: a much larger clone is one base away. The chain carries TRBV5-4 and TRBJ2-1, with D perhaps matching TRBD1 (8 bases). Germline V gene lookup returns CDR1 SGHNT and CDR2 YYREEE (reference sequence). The germline V and J ends were trimmed by 0 bases and 5 bases, with 12 bases remaining between them. This CDR3 region has 15 residues. CDR3: CASSLDRGGNNEQFF. DNA of the CDR3: TGTGCCAGCAGCTTGGACAGGGGGGGAAACAATGAGCAGTTCTTC.

There are a few counts of this clonotype. The CDR3 sequence: CASSAGDIVGIEQYF. In DNA form, the CDR3 reads TGTGCCAGCAGTGCCGGGGACATTGTAGGAATCGAGCAGTACTTC. This chain links TRBV2 with TRBJ2-7, with D possibly being TRBD1 (6 bases). Germline CDR1 reads SNHLY; CDR2 reads FYNNEI. Trimming removed 4 bases from V and 6 bases from J, with 19 bases in between. CDR3 length equals 15 residues.

The J gene is TRBJ2-7, the V gene TRBV7-2, with 9 bases matching TRBD2. The CDR3 is made up of 15 amino acids. The V gene's germline CDR1 is SGHTA and CDR2 FQGNSA. V lost 1 base to trimming and J lost 4 bases; unmatched junction nucleotides: 5. In DNA, the CDR3 is TGTGCCAGCAGCTTAGGGGCGGGAGGGGAGTACGAGCAGTACTTC. This translates into CASSLGAGGEYEQYF.

The CDR3 protein is CSVQGGNYNEQFF. The CDR3 bases are TGCAGCGTCCAGGGGGGAAACTACAATGAGCAGTTCTTC. This rearrangement joins TRBV29-1 to TRBJ2-1; a possible D gene is TRBD1 (7 bases). This CDR3 region has 13 residues. Germline-derived CDR1 and CDR2 are SQVTM and ANQGSEA. Trimming cost V 6 bases and J 3 bases, with 12 bases left between them.

The V and J genes are TRBV9 and TRBJ1-1, with TRBD1 matching over 8 bases. V trimming: 2 bases; J trimming: 5 bases; junction bases outside the gene matches: 5. Germline V lookup: CDR1 SGDLS, CDR2 YYNGEE. The CDR3 is 14 residues long. The CDR3 spells CASSVQGAHTEAFF. The CDR3 region has the DNA TGTGCCAGCAGCGTTCAGGGGGCGCATACTGAAGCTTTCTTT.

CDR3 sequence: CASQTSGGHNSPLHF. The CDR3 nucleotides read TGTGCCAGCCAGACCTCCGGAGGACATAATTCACCCCTCCACTTT. The J gene is TRBJ1-6, the V gene TRBV19; D uncertain. Germline assignment: CDR1 LNHDA and CDR2 SQIVND (reference sequence). Trimming pared 9 bases from V and 5 bases from J, leaving 17 bases between. The CDR3 length is 15 residues.

The V and J genes are TRBV7-9 and TRBJ1-2, with 7 bases identical to TRBD1. The CDR3 totals 13 residues. The germline gives CDR1 SEHNR, CDR2 FQNEAQ (reference sequence). With V trimmed by 5 bases and J by 8 bases, 8 bases remained unmatched. The CDR3: CASSPQTGRGYTF. CDR3 sequence (DNA): TGTGCCAGCAGCCCCCAGACAGGGCGAGGCTACACCTTC. The whole variable domain, remainder taken from reference TRBV7-9 and TRBJ1-2, is DTGVSQNPRHKITKRGQNVTFRCDPISEHNRLYWYRQTLGQGPEFLTYFQNEAQLEKSRLLSDRFSAERPKGSFSTLEIQRTEQGDSAMYLCASSPQTGRGYTFGSGTRLTVV.

This clonotype has a count of ten or more. The chain recombines TRBV2 with TRBJ1-5; TRBD1 might be the D (5 bases). The CDR3 has 14 amino acids. Deletions cut 4 bases from V and 2 bases from J, with 9 bases between. Germline V lookup: CDR1 SNHLY, CDR2 FYNNEI. The CDR3 spells CASSALGGNQPQHF. In nucleotides, the CDR3 is TGTGCCAGCAGTGCGCTGGGGGGCAATCAGCCCCAGCATTTT.

The rearrangement joins TRBV5-1 to TRBJ2-1; D possibly corresponds to TRBD1 (8 bases). Germline V gene sequence: CDR1 SGHRS, CDR2 YFSETQ. This CDR3 is built from 14 residues. Trimming left V 1 base short and J 9 bases short, with 14 bases between. As DNA, the CDR3 is TGCGCCAGCAGCTTGACAGGGGGGGCCTTTGAGCAGTTCTTC. Translation: CASSLTGGAFEQFF.

The rearrangement links TRBV24-1 to TRBJ1-2, with D hard to call. The CDR3 length is 13 residues. The germline gives CDR1 KGHDR, CDR2 SFDVKD. V lost 1 base, J lost 4 bases, and 6 bases lay in between. CDR3 protein: CATSDFGFYGYTF. CDR3 in DNA: TGTGCCACCAGTGATTTTGGCTTCTATGGCTACACCTTC.

As regards this clonotype: An end of the junction differs from the germline gene, which may be a read error. The chain links TRBV29-1 to TRBJ1-3; D is perhaps TRBD1 (6 bases). From germline, CDR1 is SQVTM and CDR2 ANQGSEA. CDR3 length: 13 residues. Here the CDR3 DNA reads TGCAGCGCCGGGGGACATCCTGGAAACACCACATATTTT. The encoded protein is CSAGGHPGNTTYF.

The CDR3 here is CASATGWDQPQHF. CDR3 in DNA: TGTGCCAGCGCGACAGGGTGGGATCAGCCCCAGCATTTT. J is TRBJ1-5 and V is TRBV10-3; TRBD1 matches 7 bases. J was trimmed by 5 bases and V by 10 bases; bases with no gene match: 8. The CDR3 is made up of 13 amino acids. Germline CDR1 is ENHRY and CDR2 is SYGVKD.

In the case of this clonotype: It may be a read error: a sequence one base away is much more abundant. The chain joins TRBV2 to TRBJ2-3; 7 bases are shared with TRBD1. The end of the DNA is better explained by TRBJ1-5, so the J call may be wrong. Germline V gene lookup returns CDR1 SNHLY and CDR2 FYNNEI. This CDR3 comprises 13 residues. The DNA for the CDR3 is TGTGCCAGCTCTCGTACAGGGGTTGATACGCAGCATTTT. It translates to CASSRTGVDTQHF.

The genes are TRBV29-1 and TRBJ2-5; TRBD2 might be the D (6 bases). Germline V gene data show CDR1 as SQVTM and CDR2 as ANQGSEA. CDR3 length equals 12 residues. Between the trimmed V and J ends, which lost 5 bases and 4 bases, there was a span of 11 bases. The CDR3 DNA follows: TGCAGCGTTAACCCGCGGGGAGAGACCCAGTACTTC. It codes for CSVNPRGETQYF.

The chain has TRBV2 and TRBJ1-5, with D perhaps TRBD1 (5 bases). The CDR3 totals 16 residues. In germline, CDR1 is SNHLY, CDR2 FYNNEI. The germline V and J ends were trimmed by 6 bases and 0 bases, with 15 bases remaining between them. The CDR3 nucleotides are TGTGCCAGCAGGGCGGGGGGGTCCCATAGCAATCAGCCCCAGCATTTT. This encodes CASRAGGSHSNQPQHF.

The genes are TRBV2 and TRBJ2-7, with 10 bases matching TRBD2. V lost 6 bases to trimming and J lost 3 bases; unmatched junction nucleotides: 8. Germline CDR1 is SNHLY and CDR2 is FYNNEI. The CDR3 runs 15 residues. The CDR3 coding sequence is TGTGCCAGCAGCGCCGGACTAGCGGAGAACTACGAGCAGTACGTC. This encodes CASSAGLAENYEQYV.

In its sample, this clonotype was seen many times. The chain links TRBV29-1 to TRBJ1-2; D is perhaps TRBD1 (6 bases). The CDR3 runs to 12 residues. Germline CDR1 SQVTM, CDR2 ANQGSEA. The germline V and J ends were trimmed by 5 bases and 2 bases, with 9 bases remaining between them. The CDR3 here is CSVSGANYGYTF. CDR3 DNA sequence: TGCAGCGTTTCAGGGGCGAACTATGGCTACACCTTC. The entire variable domain, with the rest obtained from reference TRBV29-1 and TRBJ1-2, is as follows: SAVISQKPSRDICQRGTSLTIQCQVDSQVTMMFWYRQQPGQSLTLIATANQGSEATYESGFVIDKFPISRPNLTFSTLTVSNMSPEDSSIYLCSVSGANYGYTFGSGTRLTVV.